This T cell receptor beta chain was observed in a study of tumor-infiltrating lymphocytes in primary liver carcinoma. The sample holds many counts of this clonotype. Its antigen is not known. Losses at the gene ends were 2 bases for V and 1 base for J; bases not matched to a gene: 5. The CDR3 is 15 amino acids. Germline CDR1 SGHRS, CDR2 YFSETQ. Extraction also yielded germline DNA, while blood RNA was obtained from unsorted whole blood. General study findings and limits: Comparison of CD4+ and CD8+ repertoires was precluded by bulk unsorted samples.

With a constant-region primer, TCR beta cDNA was made from roughly 500 ng of total RNA. For TCR beta, libraries were produced by three nested multiplex PCR rounds using slightly modified ARM-PCR. PCR rounds one and two used TRBV1-TRBV30 forward primers with a C-beta reverse primer for 9 to 10 cycles each. TCRdb reanalysed the multiplex PCR reads using MiXCR and keeps one entry per CDR3 protein. In the table there are 330,000 or so distinct CDR3 sequences, 65% of which are singletons. The source material was peripheral blood. This chain joins TRBV5-1 and TRBJ1-1, with 7 bases matching TRBD1. The clonotype comes from a man in his forties with primary liver carcinoma and hepatitis B virus infection. CDR3 in DNA: TGCGCCAGCAGCTTACTGACAGGGACGAACACTGAAGCTTTCTTT. Its protein product is CASSLLTGTNTEAFF.